This passage covers 30 T cell receptor beta chains from one sample sequenced in a study of cytomegalovirus exposure and HLA in healthy donors. PCR involved 60 Vbeta and 13 Jbeta primers. Here immunoSEQ multiplex PCR was the method, and the copy in TCRdb shows in-frame clones only, minus some. Among about 160,000 clones listed, approximately 84% were seen once. Sequenced sample: PBMCs. The receptors stem from a man between 18 and 35 years old in good health and CMV-seropositive.

This rearrangement joins TRBV5-1 to TRBJ1-6, with 7 bases aligning to TRBD1. From germline, CDR1 is SGHRS and CDR2 YFSETQ. The CDR3 sequence is 15 residues long. The V gene end was trimmed by 0 bases and the J gene end by 9 bases; junction bases not matched to a gene: 6. CDR3 DNA: TGCGCCAGCAGCTTGGGACAGGGACAAAGTTCACCCCTCCACTTT. It translates to CASSLGQGQSSPLHF.

The chain is built from TRBV27 and TRBJ1-1; weak D call: TRBD1 (6 bases). Germline V lookup: CDR1 MNHEY, CDR2 SMNVEV (reference sequence). The CDR3 covers 14 residues. Trimming took 5 bases from V and 4 from J, leaving 14 bases between them. The CDR3 is CASSLGAQGTEAFF. The CDR3 nucleotides read TGTGCCAGCAGTCTGGGGGCGCAGGGCACTGAAGCTTTCTTT.

CDR3 in amino acids: CAISAGGGGDNEQFF. CDR3 DNA sequence: TGTGCCATCAGTGCCGGTGGGGGAGGGGACAATGAGCAGTTCTTC. The rearrangement uses TRBV10-3 and TRBJ2-1; TRBD2 matches 7 bases. Germline loops: CDR1 ENHRY, CDR2 SYGVKD. The CDR3 contains 15 residues. V shed 4 bases, J shed 5 bases, and the junction held 8 bases outside the gene matches.

V and J are TRBV6-5 and TRBJ1-4; possible D gene TRBD1, 6 bases. Germline V gene sequence: CDR1 MNHEY, CDR2 SVGAGI. The V gene lost 6 bases and the J gene lost 14 bases, with 19 bases spanning the gap. CDR3 size: 13 residues. Written as DNA, the CDR3 is TGTGCCAGCAGCCTAGGGGGGCAGGGAGGGCTGTTTTTT. Amino acids: CASSLGGQGGLFF.

V and J are TRBV20-1 and TRBJ1-2; the D gene is possibly TRBD1 (5 bases). V was shortened by 4 bases and J by 7 bases, with 10 bases between the two germline ends. The germline V gene has CDR1 DFQATT and CDR2 SNEGSKA (reference sequence). The CDR3 is 11 amino acids. CDR3 DNA sequence: TGCAGTGCTATGCAGGGCGCTGGCTACACCTTC. It yields the protein CSAMQGAGYTF.

The chain employs TRBV5-6 and TRBJ1-1; weak D call: TRBD1 (6 bases). Per the germline V gene, CDR1 is SGHDT and CDR2 is YYEEEE. The CDR3 runs 14 residues. Deletions cut 0 bases from V and 1 base from J, with 7 bases between. The CDR3 loop reads CASSLADRNTEAFF. The CDR3 DNA reads TGTGCCAGCAGCTTGGCGGACAGGAACACTGAAGCTTTCTTT.

V and J are TRBV27 and TRBJ2-3; 10 positions agree with TRBD1. J was trimmed by 2 bases and V by 10 bases; bases with no gene match: 9. Looked up from germline, CDR1 is MNHEY and CDR2 is SMNVEV (reference sequence). This CDR3 spans 15 amino acids. The CDR3: CAIMRDRGPTDTQYF. In DNA, the CDR3 is TGTGCCATCATGCGGGACAGGGGACCCACAGATACGCAGTATTTT.

The J gene is TRBJ1-5, the V gene TRBV30; D is ambiguous. The CDR3 loop spans 14 amino acids. Germline assignment: CDR1 GTSNPN and CDR2 SVGIG (reference sequence). Trimming shortened V by 0 bases and J by 4 bases, and 10 bases separated the two germline ends. The CDR3: CAWSVYGQNQPQHF. Written as DNA, the CDR3 is TGTGCCTGGAGTGTATATGGCCAGAATCAGCCCCAGCATTTT.

J is TRBJ2-2 and V is TRBV5-1; possible D gene TRBD2, 7 bases. V lost 3 bases, J lost 3 bases, and 12 bases lay in between. The germline gives CDR1 SGHRS, CDR2 YFSETQ. The length of the CDR3 is 15 residues. The CDR3 DNA is TGCGCCAGCAGCTCGCCGGGGGGCTACACCGGGGAGCTGTTTTTT. The encoded protein is CASSSPGGYTGELFF. The full variable domain, in which reference TRBV5-1 and TRBJ2-2 provide the parts outside the CDR3, is KAGVTQTPRYLIKTRGQQVTLSCSPISGHRSVSWYQQTPGQGLQFLFEYFSETQRNKGNFPGRFSGRQFSNSRSEMNVSTLELGDSALYLCASSSPGGYTGELFFGEGSRLTVL.

CDR3 in amino acids: CASSPGETGGSYGYTF. The CDR3 DNA reads as TGTGCCAGCAGCCCCGGAGAGACAGGGGGCAGCTATGGCTACACCTTC. The V call is TRBV13, the J call TRBJ1-2; TRBD1 matches 10 bases. The J segment lost 4 bases and the V segment lost 5 bases, leaving 10 bases of the junction unmatched. Germline V gene sequence: CDR1 PRHDT, CDR2 FYEKMQ (reference sequence). The CDR3 sequence is 16 residues long. Using reference TRBV13 and TRBJ1-2 for the parts outside the CDR3, the full variable domain is AAGVIQSPRHLIKEKRETATLKCYPIPRHDTVYWYQQGPGQDPQFLISFYEKMQSDKGSIPDRFSAQQFSDYHSELNMSSLELGDSALYFCASSPGETGGSYGYTFGSGTRLTVV.

The sample holds a few counts of this clone. Germline and junction disagree at one end, which may indicate a read error. The chain joins TRBV7-9 to TRBJ2-1; 10 nucleotides line up with TRBD2. The CDR3 loop spans 16 amino acids. Germline V CDR1 and CDR2: SEHNR, FQNEAQ (reference sequence). Here the CDR3 reads CSSSSSGGGYNNEQFF. The CDR3 bases are TGTTCCAGCAGCTCCAGCGGGGGGGGTTACAACAATGAGCAGTTCTTC.

The chain recombines TRBV18 with TRBJ2-2; D ambiguous. V was trimmed by 3 bases and J by 0 bases, leaving 2 bases between them. Germline assignment: CDR1 KGHSH and CDR2 LQKENI. The CDR3 is 13 residues long. As DNA, the CDR3 is TGTGCCAGCTCACCCTCGAACACCGGGGAGCTGTTTTTT. Translating it yields CASSPSNTGELFF.

V gene TRBV12-5 combines with J gene TRBJ1-4, with D unclear. The CDR3 has 13 amino acids. V gave up 2 bases and J gave up 7 bases, with 8 bases separating them. Per germline, CDR1 LGHNT and CDR2 FRNRAP. CDR3 bases: TGTGCTAGTGGTTTGATGAGGAGTGAAAAACTGTTTTTT. Protein: CASGLMRSEKLFF.

This chain links TRBV7-9 with TRBJ2-3; D perhaps matches TRBD2 (5 bases). V lost 1 base and J lost 8, with 10 bases in between. Germline V lookup: CDR1 SEHNR, CDR2 FQNEAQ (reference sequence). The length of the CDR3 is 13 residues. CDR3 protein: CASSLVIEGTQYF. The CDR3 DNA sequence: TGTGCCAGCAGCTTAGTAATCGAGGGTACGCAGTATTTT.

The chain uses TRBV6-5 and TRBJ2-3; TRBD2 agrees at 10 bases. The J segment lost 2 bases and the V segment lost 8 bases, leaving 4 bases of the junction unmatched. Germline V lookup: CDR1 MNHEY, CDR2 SVGAGI. The CDR3 contains 14 residues. CDR3 nucleotide sequence: TGTGCCAGCCGGACTAGCGGATACACAGATACGCAGTATTTT. Amino acids: CASRTSGYTDTQYF.

The J gene is TRBJ1-1, the V gene TRBV21-1; the D segment call TRBD1 is taken from the table without a DNA check. TRBV21-1 is flagged as a pseudogene. CDR3 length equals 16 residues. The CDR3 reads CASRLIRRQRNTEAFF. CDR3 sequence (DNA): TGTGCCAGCAGACTGATTCGCCGACAGAGAAACACTGAAGCTTTCTTT.

The gene calls are TRBV29-1 and TRBJ1-1; 8 bases align to TRBD1. The V segment lost 6 bases and the J segment 4 bases; nucleotides outside the gene matches: 4. The germline V gene encodes CDR1 SQVTM and CDR2 ANQGSEA. This CDR3 contains 12 residues. Here the CDR3 reads CSVGQGSTEAFF. In DNA, the CDR3 is TGCAGCGTCGGACAGGGAAGCACTGAAGCTTTCTTT. The full variable domain, its missing parts supplied by reference TRBV29-1 and TRBJ1-1, is SAVISQKPSRDICQRGTSLTIQCQVDSQVTMMFWYRQQPGQSLTLIATANQGSEATYESGFVIDKFPISRPNLTFSTLTVSNMSPEDSSIYLCSVGQGSTEAFFGQGTRLTVV.

The chain couples TRBV19 to TRBJ1-1; D is unclear. The CDR3 extends over 17 amino acids. Germline V CDR1 and CDR2: LNHDA, SQIVND (reference sequence). Between the trimmed V and J ends, which lost 1 base and 0 bases, there was a span of 15 bases. The DNA of the CDR3 is TGTGCCAGTAGTATAGTAGCGGGTGCTCTCATGAACACTGAAGCTTTCTTT. Translated, it gives CASSIVAGALMNTEAFF.

The sample holds one count of this clone. This chain connects TRBV6-1 to TRBJ2-2; 8 bases fit TRBD1. Germline V gene data show CDR1 as MNHNS and CDR2 as SASEGT. V shed 4 bases and J 4 bases; nucleotides not matched to a gene: 2. The CDR3 has 14 residues. CDR3 loop: CASSGTGGTGELFF. In DNA form, the CDR3 reads TGTGCCAGCAGTGGAACAGGGGGCACCGGGGAGCTGTTTTTT.

The V call is TRBV6-6, the J call TRBJ2-7; TRBD1 agrees at 8 bases. The J segment lost 3 bases and the V segment lost 6 bases, leaving 7 bases of the junction unmatched. The CDR3 has 14 amino acids. CDR1 and CDR2 (germline): MNHNY, SVGAGI (reference sequence). The DNA for the CDR3 is TGTGCCAGCAGGACTTCAGGGACAGGCTACGAGCAGTACTTC. This encodes CASRTSGTGYEQYF.

This sequence joins TRBV29-1 and TRBJ1-6; 8 bases fit TRBD1. J gave up 9 bases and V 5 bases, and 9 bases lay outside the gene matches. In germline, CDR1 is SQVTM, CDR2 ANQGSEA. This CDR3 spans 14 amino acids. CDR3 protein: CSVRTGLDSSPLHF. CDR3 nucleotide sequence: TGCAGCGTTCGGACAGGGTTGGATAGTTCACCCCTCCACTTT. Supplemented by reference TRBV29-1 and TRBJ1-6, the full variable domain reads SAVISQKPSRDICQRGTSLTIQCQVDSQVTMMFWYRQQPGQSLTLIATANQGSEATYESGFVIDKFPISRPNLTFSTLTVSNMSPEDSSIYLCSVRTGLDSSPLHFGNGTRLTVT.

The V call is TRBV2, the J call TRBJ1-1; tentative D call: TRBD1 (5 bases). Germline CDR1 SNHLY, CDR2 FYNNEI. The V and J ends lost 8 bases and 0 bases respectively, with 10 bases between them. There are 13 residues in the CDR3. In DNA, the CDR3 is TGTGCCAGCGGGCTAGGGGTGAACACTGAAGCTTTCTTT. Protein sequence: CASGLGVNTEAFF.

This clone was recorded only once. The chain is built from TRBV27 and TRBJ2-1, with a tentative D call TRBD1 (6 bases). This CDR3 has 17 residues. V lost 0 bases and J lost 0, with 12 bases in between. Germline values: CDR1 MNHEY, CDR2 SMNVEV (reference sequence). CDR3: CASSLSQGSLSYNEQFF. The CDR3 DNA sequence: TGTGCCAGCAGTTTATCGCAGGGGAGCCTCTCCTACAATGAGCAGTTCTTC.

This clone has a handful of counts. The V call is TRBV9, the J call TRBJ2-7; D might be TRBD2 (7 bases). This CDR3 is 15 amino acids long. Germline loops: CDR1 SGDLS, CDR2 YYNGEE. V dropped 0 bases and J dropped 3 bases, with 13 bases sitting between them. In nucleotides, the CDR3 is TGTGCCAGCAGCGTAGGGACAGCGGGAAACTACGAGCAGTACTTC. Translating gives CASSVGTAGNYEQYF. Full variable domain (missing parts from reference TRBV9 and TRBJ2-7): DSGVTQTPKHLITATGQRVTLRCSPRSGDLSVYWYQQSLDQGLQFLIQYYNGEERAKGNILERFSAQQFPDLHSELNLSSLELGDSALYFCASSVGTAGNYEQYFGPGTRLTVT.

The chain uses TRBV30 and TRBJ2-3; TRBD1 aligns across 9 bases. CDR3 length equals 19 residues. V lost 1 base and J lost 0; bases outside the gene matches: 14. Germline CDR1 reads GTSNPN; CDR2 reads SVGIG (reference sequence). CDR3 nucleotides: TGTGCCTGGAGTGGGATCCGGGACAGGGATGATTCTAGCACAGATACGCAGTATTTT. Protein: CAWSGIRDRDDSSTDTQYF.

This chain joins TRBV18 and TRBJ1-4; D is undetermined. Per the germline V gene, CDR1 is KGHSH and CDR2 is LQKENI. V shed 2 bases and J shed 8 bases, with 9 bases lying between them. CDR3 size: 13 residues. The CDR3 protein is CASSPAPGEKLFF. As DNA, the CDR3 is TGTGCCAGCTCACCAGCGCCGGGGGAAAAACTGTTTTTT.

The sample holds one count of this clone. The V gene is TRBV7-9, the J gene TRBJ1-2; no clear D. V lost 7 bases, J lost 2 bases, and 11 bases lay in between. Germline values: CDR1 SEHNR, CDR2 FQNEAQ (reference sequence). There are 13 residues in the CDR3. CDR3 loop: CASTPGGNYGYTF. CDR3 nucleotide sequence: TGTGCCAGCACCCCCGGAGGGAACTATGGCTACACCTTC.

V is TRBV6-5 and J is TRBJ2-7, with 8 bases aligning to TRBD2. V lost 6 bases and J lost 0; bases outside the gene matches: 7. Germline V gene lookup returns CDR1 MNHEY and CDR2 SVGAGI. This CDR3 has 15 residues. CDR3 coding DNA: TGTGCCAGCAGCAGAACTAGCGGCAGCTCCTACGAGCAGTACTTC. Amino acids: CASSRTSGSSYEQYF.

The rearrangement uses TRBV5-4 and TRBJ2-7; possibly TRBD2 for D (6 bases). The V and J ends lost 3 bases and 6 bases respectively, with 16 bases between them. This CDR3 region has 14 residues. Per germline, CDR1 SGHNT and CDR2 YYREEE (reference sequence). CDR3 sequence reads: CASSSGRLASEQYF. CDR3 sequence (DNA): TGTGCCAGCAGCTCCGGAAGGCTAGCGAGCGAGCAGTACTTC.

This clone has just one count. One end of the junction does not line up with germline, which may come from a read error. The gene calls are TRBV5-4 and TRBJ2-1, with 8 bases that match TRBD1. This CDR3 region has 15 residues. Looked up from germline, CDR1 is SGHNT and CDR2 is YYREEE (reference sequence). CDR3 sequence: CASWRGQELYNEQLF. In DNA form, the CDR3 reads TGTGCCAGCTGGCGGGGACAGGAGCTCTACAATGAGCAGCTCTTC.